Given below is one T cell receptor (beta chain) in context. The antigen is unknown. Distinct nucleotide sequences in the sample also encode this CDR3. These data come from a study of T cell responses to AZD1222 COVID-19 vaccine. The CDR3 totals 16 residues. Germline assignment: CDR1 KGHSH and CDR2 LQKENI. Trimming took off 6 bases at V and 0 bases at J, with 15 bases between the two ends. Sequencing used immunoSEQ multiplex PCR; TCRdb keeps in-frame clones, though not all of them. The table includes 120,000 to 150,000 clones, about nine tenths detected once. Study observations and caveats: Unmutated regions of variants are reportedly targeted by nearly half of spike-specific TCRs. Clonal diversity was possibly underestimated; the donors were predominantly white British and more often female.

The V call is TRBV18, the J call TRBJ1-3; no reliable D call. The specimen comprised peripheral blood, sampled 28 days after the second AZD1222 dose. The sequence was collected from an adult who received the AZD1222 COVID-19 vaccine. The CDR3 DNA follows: TGTGCCAGCTCCCCTTTAGGGCAAATCTCTGGAAACACCATATATTTT. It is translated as CASSPLGQISGNTIYF.